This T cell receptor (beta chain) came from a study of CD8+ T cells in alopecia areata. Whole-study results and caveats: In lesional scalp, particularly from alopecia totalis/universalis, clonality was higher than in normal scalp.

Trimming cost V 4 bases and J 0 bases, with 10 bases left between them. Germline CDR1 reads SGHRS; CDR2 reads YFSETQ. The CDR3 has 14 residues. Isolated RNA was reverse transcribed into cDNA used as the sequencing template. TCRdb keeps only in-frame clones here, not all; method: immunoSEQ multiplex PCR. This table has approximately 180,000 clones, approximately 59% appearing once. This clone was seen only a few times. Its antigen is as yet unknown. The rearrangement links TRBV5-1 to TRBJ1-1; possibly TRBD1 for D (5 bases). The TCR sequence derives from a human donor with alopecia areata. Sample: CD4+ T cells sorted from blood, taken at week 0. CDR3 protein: CASSGGTLNTEAFF. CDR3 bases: TGCGCCAGCAGCGGAGGGACCTTGAACACTGAAGCTTTCTTT.